This T cell receptor beta chain derives from a study of T cells in Graves' hyperthyroidism and ophthalmopathy. As for the study in general: Peripheral blood sampling occurred at initial diagnosis, before any treatment. Study-wide results and caveats: Researchers found most expanded thyroid clonotypes above 0.001 in blood as well.

V was cut by 2 bases and J by 5 bases, with 6 bases left in between. The CDR3 totals 13 residues. Per the germline V gene, CDR1 is MRHNA and CDR2 is SNTAGT. Amplified TCR beta CDR3 regions came from RNA transcripts. First-round RT-PCR targeting the TCR CDR3 was performed with the HTBI primer set. TCRdb reanalysed the multiplex PCR reads using MiXCR and keeps one entry per CDR3 protein. In the table there are 300,000 to 450,000 distinct CDR3 sequences, 15% to 20% of which are singletons. Exclusion criteria comprised uncontrolled infection, other autoimmune disease, pregnancy or lactation. Cells are PBMCs isolated from approximately 9.2 ml of fresh blood. This clonotype was seen a handful of times. Its target is unknown.

This chain links TRBV6-4 with TRBJ2-2; no clear D. Sequencing was done on a sample of blood. This TCR derives from a young man with Graves' ophthalmopathy. The CDR3 loop is CASSDTETGELFF. In DNA form, the CDR3 reads TGTGCCAGCAGTGACACAGAGACCGGGGAGCTGTTTTTT.